These 2 T cell receptor beta chains came from one sample sequenced in a study of T cells after yellow fever vaccination. One entry per CDR3 protein, called by TCRdb with MiXCR from the 5' RACE reads. The repertoire includes around 590,000 distinct CDR3 sequences, 9% to 15% of them detected once, and about 15% sits in the top ten. The material sequenced was PBMCs, taken on the day of the yellow fever booster vaccination. Source of these receptors: a man aged 30 to 45 who received the YFV17D yellow fever vaccine.

V and J are TRBV6-5 and TRBJ1-3; TRBD1 matches 9 bases. V was clipped by 1 base and J by 1 base; unmatched bases: 11. The CDR3 is 19 residues long. The germline V gene encodes CDR1 MNHEY and CDR2 SVGAGI. CDR3: CASSYFGQGRKGSGNTIYF. CDR3 nucleotides: TGTGCCAGCAGTTACTTCGGACAGGGGCGAAAAGGGTCTGGAAACACCATATATTTT.

The J gene is TRBJ2-3, the V gene TRBV7-9; 8 positions match TRBD2. From germline, CDR1 is SEHNR and CDR2 FQNEAQ (reference sequence). The CDR3 length is 12 residues. After removal of 5 bases from V and 13 bases from J, the junction contained 8 bases not matched to a gene. The CDR3 nucleotides read TGTGCCAGCAGCGTCGGTAGCGGGGAGGAGTATTTT. The encoded protein is CASSVGSGEEYF.